This record covers a single T cell receptor beta chain. Its antigen remains unidentified. Germline CDR1 is SGHTA and CDR2 is FQGTGA. The V and J ends lost 5 bases and 0 bases respectively, with 10 bases between them. The CDR3 has 14 residues. The use of a sample-barcoded 5' primer and a J-beta primer mix characterized a second PCR of about 7 to 12 cycles. A template-switch adaptor containing 12 random nucleotides labeled each cDNA molecule. TCRdb re-called the 5' RACE reads with MiXCR, one entry per CDR3 protein. The table lists some 1.5 million distinct CDR3 sequences, roughly 27% of them singletons. The source of the sample is a study of blood T cells in healthy people across ages. Study-level results: The CMV status of each donor remained undetermined, and this could have confounded shifts in expanded clonotypes. The recorded TCR beta diversity per million T cells decreased in a roughly linear manner with age.

This sequence joins TRBV7-3 and TRBJ2-5; no clear D gene. The receptor was isolated from a woman in her twenties or thirties in good health. The sequencing sample was made of blood. The CDR3 reads CASSMSGDQETQYF. The CDR3 DNA follows: TGTGCCAGCAGCATGTCAGGAGACCAAGAGACCCAGTACTTC.